A single sample is the source of the 30 T cell receptor beta chains below, sequenced in a study of human T cells and chemical hapten exposure. Time point meaning: pre-sensitization, week 0. Treatment here: therapeutic diphenylcyclopropenone sensitization with weekly scalp DPC. TCRdb reanalysed the RACE reads using MiXCR and keeps one entry per CDR3 protein. The repertoire holds under 300,000 distinct CDR3 sequences, approximately 8% seen once, with around 1.2% in the top ten. The sequenced sample was whole blood, obtained in connection with sensitization to the hapten diphenylcyclopropenone (DPC). The receptors were gathered from a man aged 18 to 30 with alopecia areata. Some clones in this sample may be carry-over from other donors' samples.

This clonotype showed up just a few times. The rearrangement joins TRBV20-1 to TRBJ2-2; 10 bases line up with TRBD1. The ends lost 2 bases at V and 3 bases at J; junction bases unmatched: 6. This CDR3 comprises 16 residues. The germline CDR1 and CDR2 sequences are DFQATT and SNEGSKA (reference sequence). The CDR3 nucleotides are TGCAGTGCTAGAAGAGCGGGACAGGGGCACACCGGGGAGCTGTTTTTT. It specifies CSARRAGQGHTGELFF.

There are many counts of this clonotype. The V gene is TRBV12-3 or TRBV12-4, the J gene TRBJ1-1, with a weak D call TRBD1 (5 bases). The CDR3 covers 12 residues. The V end lost 6 bases, the J end lost 7 bases, and 12 bases lay between the germline ends. DNA for the CDR3: TGTGCCAGCAGCCCGGGGCGCGGTGAAGCTTTCTTT. This gives the protein CASSPGRGEAFF.

This sequence joins TRBV6-5 and TRBJ1-1; 9 bases line up with TRBD1. The germline V gene encodes CDR1 MNHEY and CDR2 SVGAGI. The CDR3 extends over 16 amino acids. Trimming took 2 bases from V and 8 from J; bases not matched to a gene: 12. The CDR3 DNA is TGTGCCAGCAGTTACCGCCTTCGGGACAGGGATTGCGAAGCTTTCTTT. Its protein product is CASSYRLRDRDCEAFF.

The genes are TRBV27 and TRBJ1-1; D is undetermined. Germline lookup yields CDR1 MNHEY and CDR2 SMNVEV (reference sequence). CDR3 length equals 13 residues. The V end lost 0 bases, the J end lost 6 bases, and 8 bases lay between the germline ends. CDR3 bases: TGTGCCAGCAGTTTATCGGTGAGGGCTGAAGCTTTCTTT. Translation: CASSLSVRAEAFF.

V and J are TRBV9 and TRBJ1-1, with D hard to call. V lost 0 bases and J lost 1, with 10 bases in between. Germline lookup yields CDR1 SGDLS and CDR2 YYNGEE. The CDR3 is 15 residues long. The CDR3 here is CASSVGAASNTEAFF. The CDR3 DNA sequence: TGTGCCAGCAGCGTAGGGGCAGCATCGAACACTGAAGCTTTCTTT.

There are a few counts of this clonotype. This chain joins TRBV20-1 and TRBJ2-7; D remains unclear. The CDR3 loop spans 14 amino acids. The germline CDR1 and CDR2 sequences are DFQATT and SNEGSKA (reference sequence). V was cut by 0 bases and J by 0 bases, with 9 bases left in between. CDR3 nucleotide sequence: TGCAGTGCTAGAGACCGGAACAGCTCCTACGAGCAGTACGTC. Translation gives CSARDRNSSYEQYV.

The J gene is TRBJ1-1, the V gene TRBV7-9; no reliable D call. Per the germline V gene, CDR1 is SEHNR and CDR2 is FQNEAQ (reference sequence). The CDR3 consists of 13 residues. V was shortened by 3 bases and J by 7 bases, with 12 bases between the two germline ends. The CDR3: CASSFYGRGEAFF. CDR3 coding DNA: TGTGCCAGCAGCTTCTACGGGAGAGGTGAAGCTTTCTTT.

This clonotype was detected a few times. The chain joins TRBV7-9 to TRBJ2-2; D gene unclear. Germline CDR1 reads SEHNR; CDR2 reads FQNEAQ (reference sequence). The CDR3 runs to 15 residues. V was shortened by 5 bases and J by 1 base, with 11 bases between the two germline ends. The CDR3 DNA is TGTGCCAGCAGCCTGAGTCTAAGGAACACCGGGGAGCTGTTTTTT. It encodes CASSLSLRNTGELFF.

The chain is built from TRBV7-9 and TRBJ2-7; tentatively, D is TRBD2 (5 bases). The germline gives CDR1 SEHNR, CDR2 FQNEAQ (reference sequence). The V gene lost 6 bases and the J gene lost 6 bases, with 9 bases spanning the gap. The CDR3 sequence is 11 residues long. Here the CDR3 DNA reads TGTGCCAGCAGTCTAGCCCTCGAGCAGTACTTC. Translated: CASSLALEQYF.

This rearrangement joins TRBV6-6 to TRBJ1-2; weak D call: TRBD1 (6 bases). The CDR3 runs 14 residues. Per germline, CDR1 MNHNY and CDR2 SVGAGI (reference sequence). V lost 1 base, J lost 6 bases, and 12 bases lay in between. CDR3 coding DNA: TGTGCCAGCAGTTACTGGCGGGGGGCGGATGGCTACACCTTC. It encodes CASSYWRGADGYTF.

A few counts support this clonotype. The genes are TRBV7-2 and TRBJ1-4; no clear D. Germline CDR1 SGHTA, CDR2 FQGNSA. This CDR3 is 15 amino acids long. The V gene lost 0 bases and the J gene lost 6 bases, with 11 bases spanning the gap. In DNA, the CDR3 is TGTGCCAGCAGCTTAGCTCCGGCCTGGGATGAAAAACTGTTTTTT. It encodes CASSLAPAWDEKLFF. The variable domain in full, with the rest retrieved from reference TRBV7-2 and TRBJ1-4, is GAGVSQSPSNKVTEKGKDVELRCDPISGHTALYWYRQSLGQGLEFLIYFQGNSAPDKSGLPSDRFSAERTGGSVSTLTIQRTQQEDSAVYLCASSLAPAWDEKLFFGSGTQLSVL.

This clonotype was seen more than once but under ten times. The rearrangement uses TRBV7-9 and TRBJ1-6; 7 bases line up with TRBD1. Germline V gives CDR1 SEHNR, CDR2 FQNEAQ (reference sequence). The length of the CDR3 is 16 residues. Trimming at V came to 1 base and at J to 9 bases, leaving 9 bases not matched to a gene. In DNA form, the CDR3 reads TGTGCCAGCAGCTTAGTACAGGGGCCAGGGGGTTCACCCCTCCACTTT. Amino acids: CASSLVQGPGGSPLHF.

In this sample, this clonotype turned up many times. The chain carries TRBV28 and TRBJ2-7; perhaps TRBD1 as D (6 bases). CDR3 size: 13 residues. Germline V gene lookup returns CDR1 MDHEN and CDR2 SYDVKM. Deletions cut 8 bases from V and 5 bases from J, with 16 bases between. The CDR3 DNA sequence: TGTGCCAGCGGGGGTTGGCAGGGGAACGAGCAGTACTTC. It translates to CASGGWQGNEQYF.

This clonotype was picked up many times. CDR3 nucleotides: TGTGCCAGCAGCAGGACTAGCGGTCCCTACGAGCAGTACTTC. Protein: CASSRTSGPYEQYF. The V and J genes are TRBV11-1 and TRBJ2-7, with 10 bases aligning to TRBD2. The CDR3 has 14 residues. The V gene's germline CDR1 is SGHAT and CDR2 FQDESV (reference sequence). The V gene end was trimmed by 5 bases and the J gene end by 2 bases; junction bases not matched to a gene: 3.

This clonotype was counted ten times or more. The chain carries TRBV20-1 and TRBJ1-1, with D uncertain. The V end lost 6 bases, the J end lost 3 bases, and 8 bases lay between the germline ends. From germline, CDR1 is DFQATT and CDR2 SNEGSKA (reference sequence). This CDR3 has 11 residues. The CDR3 DNA reads TGCAGTGCCTCAAGGGACACTGAAGCTTTCTTT. This sequence encodes CSASRDTEAFF.

This clonotype showed up many times. The chain carries TRBV6-2 or TRBV6-3 and TRBJ2-7, with TRBD2 as a possible D gene (5 bases). The CDR3 covers 15 residues. CDR1 and CDR2 from the germline V gene are MNHEY and SVGEGT. V lost 0 bases and J lost 4, with 13 bases in between. The CDR3 DNA reads TGTGCCAGCAGTTACTCACCTCGGACGGGATACGAGCAGTACGTC. Translation gives CASSYSPRTGYEQYV.

The chain uses TRBV9 and TRBJ2-7; 8 nucleotides agree with TRBD1. Per the germline V gene, CDR1 is SGDLS and CDR2 is YYNGEE. V gave up 1 base and J gave up 6 bases; unmatched junction bases: 6. The CDR3 covers 14 residues. The CDR3 spells CASSVTSDRGEQYF. CDR3 DNA: TGTGCCAGCAGCGTAACTAGTGACAGGGGCGAGCAGTACTTC.

The rearrangement uses TRBV10-3 and TRBJ2-1; 13 bases line up with TRBD2. The germline V gene encodes CDR1 ENHRY and CDR2 SYGVKD. This CDR3 is 15 amino acids long. V shed 0 bases, J shed 8 bases, and the junction held 1 base outside the gene matches. CDR3 loop: CAISESGLAGYEQFF. CDR3 in DNA: TGTGCCATCAGTGAGTCGGGACTAGCGGGGTATGAGCAGTTCTTC.

This clonotype has at least ten counts. J is TRBJ2-2 and V is TRBV28; D is undetermined. CDR1 is MDHEN and CDR2 is SYDVKM in the germline V gene. The CDR3 is 12 residues long. The V gene lost 10 bases and the J gene lost 3 bases, with 9 bases spanning the gap. CDR3 region: CAIRWDTGELFF. CDR3 in DNA: TGTGCCATCCGGTGGGACACCGGGGAGCTGTTTTTT.

Ten or more counts support this clonotype. The rearrangement joins TRBV10-3 to TRBJ1-4; 7 nucleotides line up with TRBD1. J was trimmed by 0 bases and V by 6 bases; bases with no gene match: 4. Looked up from germline, CDR1 is ENHRY and CDR2 is SYGVKD. The CDR3 is made up of 15 amino acids. The CDR3 coding sequence is TGTGCCATCAGCCGAACAGGGGCAACTAATGAAAAACTGTTTTTT. Translated: CAISRTGATNEKLFF.

The chain uses TRBV12-3 or TRBV12-4 and TRBJ2-5; D may be TRBD1 (6 bases). V lost 7 bases and J lost 3, with 21 bases in between. This CDR3 comprises 16 residues. The CDR3 DNA reads TGTGCCAGCAAGTTACGACAGTCCAAGGGGGAAGAGACCCAGTACTTC. Translating it yields CASKLRQSKGEETQYF.

This clonotype was seen a few times. This chain uses TRBV10-3 with TRBJ2-7, with 8 bases matching TRBD1. Germline V gene data show CDR1 as ENHRY and CDR2 as SYGVKD. J was trimmed by 4 bases and V by 10 bases; bases with no gene match: 6. This CDR3 contains 12 residues. The CDR3 DNA is TGTGCCACCAGGACAGGGCCATACGAGCAGTACGTC. It specifies CATRTGPYEQYV.

The sample holds a few counts of this clonotype. The CDR3 coding sequence is TGTGCCATCAGAGGACTAGCGGCCCCTCTGGCGACAGATACGCAGTATTTT. Protein: CAIRGLAAPLATDTQYF. The chain couples TRBV10-3 to TRBJ2-3; 10 positions agree with TRBD2. This CDR3 has 17 residues. V lost 6 bases, J lost 3 bases, and 12 bases stayed unmatched. Germline-derived CDR1 and CDR2 are ENHRY and SYGVKD.

This rearrangement joins TRBV7-2 to TRBJ2-5, with no clear D. V was pared by 1 base and J by 2 bases, with 11 bases between. Germline CDR1 and CDR2: SGHTA and FQGNSA. The CDR3 runs 15 residues. DNA of the CDR3: TGTGCCAGCAGCTTAGGCAGGAGCCATCAAGAGACCCAGTACTTC. Translating it yields CASSLGRSHQETQYF.

In this sample, this clonotype turned up a few times. J is TRBJ2-7 and V is TRBV20-1; TRBD2 is a possible D gene (5 bases). Germline lookup yields CDR1 DFQATT and CDR2 SNEGSKA (reference sequence). CDR3 length: 18 amino acids. Trimming stripped 0 bases from V and 3 bases from J, with 24 bases between. This chain's CDR3 is CSARDLSGKGATFYEQYF. CDR3 DNA: TGCAGTGCTAGAGATCTATCCGGCAAGGGAGCCACATTCTACGAGCAGTACTTC.

The genes are TRBV6-2 or TRBV6-3 and TRBJ2-1; D may be TRBD1 (5 bases). The V gene lost 0 bases and the J gene lost 6 bases, with 9 bases spanning the gap. The CDR3 is 14 residues long. Germline CDR1 and CDR2: MNHEY and SVGEGT. CDR3 bases: TGTGCCAGCAGTTACTCAACCGACAGCAATGAGCAGTTCTTC. This codes for CASSYSTDSNEQFF.

This chain connects TRBV4-1 to TRBJ2-3; a weak D match, TRBD2 (6 bases). Germline lookup yields CDR1 MGHRA and CDR2 YSYEKL. Trimming took 0 bases from V and 6 from J, leaving 16 bases between them. The CDR3 spans 16 residues. The CDR3 DNA reads as TGCGCCAGCAGCCAAGAAACGGGGGAGGTGTCGGATACGCAGTATTTT. This gives the protein CASSQETGEVSDTQYF.

This clonotype was recorded many times. CDR3 sequence: CASSLPQGTTDTQYF. The DNA for the CDR3 is TGTGCCAGCAGCTTACCACAGGGGACCACAGATACGCAGTATTTT. The chain recombines TRBV7-8 with TRBJ2-3; 7 bases agree with TRBD1. The CDR3 is made up of 15 amino acids. Germline loops: CDR1 SGHVS, CDR2 FQNEAQ. V lost 2 bases, J lost 2 bases, and 4 bases stayed unmatched.

This clonotype was observed many times. The chain carries TRBV4-2 and TRBJ1-2, with 8 positions matching TRBD1. This CDR3 is 16 amino acids long. Germline V gene lookup returns CDR1 LGHNA and CDR2 YNFKEQ. V gave up 0 bases and J gave up 4 bases; unmatched junction bases: 7. The CDR3 DNA reads as TGTGCCAGCAGCCAAGACCAGGGGGACAGGTCCTATGGCTACACCTTC. Encoded protein: CASSQDQGDRSYGYTF.

The genes are TRBV5-1 and TRBJ2-3; D is perhaps TRBD1 (6 bases). CDR3 size: 13 residues. The germline V gene encodes CDR1 SGHRS and CDR2 YFSETQ. V gave up 1 base and J gave up 6 bases, with 9 bases separating them. Written as DNA, the CDR3 is TGCGCCAGCAGCTTGTTCCAGGGGGATACGCAGTATTTT. It codes for CASSLFQGDTQYF. The full variable domain, in which reference TRBV5-1 and TRBJ2-3 provide the parts outside the CDR3, is KAGVTQTPRYLIKTRGQQVTLSCSPISGHRSVSWYQQTPGQGLQFLFEYFSETQRNKGNFPGRFSGRQFSNSRSEMNVSTLELGDSALYLCASSLFQGDTQYFGPGTRLTVL.